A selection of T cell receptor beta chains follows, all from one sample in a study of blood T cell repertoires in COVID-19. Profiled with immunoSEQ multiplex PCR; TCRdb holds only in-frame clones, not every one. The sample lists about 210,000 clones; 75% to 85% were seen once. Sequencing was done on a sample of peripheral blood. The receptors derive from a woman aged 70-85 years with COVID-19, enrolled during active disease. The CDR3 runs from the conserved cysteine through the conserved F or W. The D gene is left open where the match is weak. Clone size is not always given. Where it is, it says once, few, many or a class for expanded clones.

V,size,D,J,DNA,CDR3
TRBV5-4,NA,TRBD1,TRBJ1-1,TGTGCCAGCAGCTTGGGTCTTCCGGGACAGGGTACAAACACTGAAGCTTTCTTT,CASSLGLPGQGTNTEAFF
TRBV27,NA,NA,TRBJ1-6,TGTGCCAGCAGTTCATGGCAGGTTCTCAATTCACCCCTCCACTTT,CASSSWQVLNSPLHF
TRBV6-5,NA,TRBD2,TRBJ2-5,TGTGCGGCGGGACTAGCGGGAGGTACGCTTGAGACCCAGTACTTC,CAAGLAGGTLETQYF
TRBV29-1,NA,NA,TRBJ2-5,TGCAGCGTTGAAGATCTTGAGGACAGGGAGGGAGAGACCCAGTACTTC,CSVEDLEDREGETQYF
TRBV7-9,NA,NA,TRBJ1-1,TGTGCCAGCGTTGGAACGGGAGACACTGAAGCTTTCTTT,CASVGTGDTEAFF
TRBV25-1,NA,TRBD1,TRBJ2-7,TGTGCCAGCAGTGCCCTCAAAGGGGGCGTGGAGTCCTACGAGCAGTACTTC,CASSALKGGVESYEQYF
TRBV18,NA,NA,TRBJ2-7,TGTGCCAGCTCACCAGGGCTAGCACGCTACGAGCAGTACTTC,CASSPGLARYEQYF
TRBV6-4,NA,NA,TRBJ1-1,TGTGCCAGCTCCCCGACAGAAATGAACACTGAAGCTTTCTTT,CASSPTEMNTEAFF
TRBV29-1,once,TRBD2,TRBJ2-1,TGCAGCGTTGAAGAGGACTTACTAGCGGCTTACGAAAGCTCCTACAATGAGCAGTTCTTC,CSVEEDLLAAYESSYNEQFF
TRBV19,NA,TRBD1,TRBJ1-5,TGTGCCAGTAGTACGAGGGGGCTAATCAATCAGCCCCAGCATTTT,CASSTRGLINQPQHF
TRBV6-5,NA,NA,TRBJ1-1,TGTGCCAGCAGGAGGTCCGATGAAGCTTTCTTT,CASRRSDEAFF
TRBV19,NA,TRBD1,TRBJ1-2,TGTGCCAATGACAGGGGCCTTGGCTACACCTTC,CANDRGLGYTF
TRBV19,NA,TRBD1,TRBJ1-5,TGTGCCAGTAGTGCTCTGGGACAGCCAGAGTCGGAAAATCAGCCCCAGCATTTT,CASSALGQPESENQPQHF
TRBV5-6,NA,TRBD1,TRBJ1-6,TGTGCCAGCAGCTTGGACAGGGGTAGTAGTTCACCCCTCCACTTT,CASSLDRGSSSPLHF
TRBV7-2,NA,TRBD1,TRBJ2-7,TGTGCCAGCAGCCGGGGACAGATCTACGAGCAGTACTTC,CASSRGQIYEQYF
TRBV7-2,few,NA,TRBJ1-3,TGTGCCAGCAGCTTGGGGCGAAGCTCTGGAAACACCATATATTTT,CASSLGRSSGNTIYF
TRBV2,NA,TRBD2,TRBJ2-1,TGTGCCAGCAGTGAAGCGCTTCGGCTAGCGGGAGGTGAGCAGTTCTTC,CASSEALRLAGGEQFF
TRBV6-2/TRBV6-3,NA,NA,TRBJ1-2,TGTGCCAGCAGTGAGGAGACAGGCAGTACCTTC,CASSEETGSTF
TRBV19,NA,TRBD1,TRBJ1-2,TGTGCCAGTAGTACGGGGGACAGGACTAACTATGGCTACACCTTC,CASSTGDRTNYGYTF
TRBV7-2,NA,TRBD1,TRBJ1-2,TGTGCCAGCAGCCCCGGGACAGGGAGCTATGGCTACACCTTC,CASSPGTGSYGYTF
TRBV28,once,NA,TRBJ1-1,TGTGCCAGCAGTTTATTAGCCCGTGAAGCTTTCTTT,CASSLLAREAFF
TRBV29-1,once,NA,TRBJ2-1,TGCAGCGGATCACCGGGACACGTAGACAATGAGCAGTTCTTC,CSGSPGHVDNEQFF
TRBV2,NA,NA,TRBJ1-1,TGTGCCAGCCAAGACCTGGACTTTTACAACATGAACACTGAAGCTTTCTTT,CASQDLDFYNMNTEAFF
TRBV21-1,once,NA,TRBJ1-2,TGTGCCAGCAGCCCGGACGGAGGTTTTGGGTATGGCTACACCTTC,CASSPDGGFGYGYTF
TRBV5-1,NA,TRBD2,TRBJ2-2,TGCGCCAGCAGCAATAGCGGGAGTACCACCGGGGAGCTGTTTTTT,CASSNSGSTTGELFF
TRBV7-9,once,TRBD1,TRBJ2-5,TGTGCCAGCAGCCCCGGGACAGGGCGAGAGACCCAGTACTTC,CASSPGTGRETQYF
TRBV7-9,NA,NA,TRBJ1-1,TGTGCCAGCAGCCCGCAGTCTTCCCCGAACACTGAAGCTTTCTTT,CASSPQSSPNTEAFF
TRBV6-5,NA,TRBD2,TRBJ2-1,TGTGCCAGCAGTTACGTGGGACTAGCGGTCAATGAGCAGTTCTTC,CASSYVGLAVNEQFF
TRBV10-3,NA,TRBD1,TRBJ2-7,TGTGCCATCAGTGACGGGACAGGGATCTCCTACGAGCAGTACTTC,CAISDGTGISYEQYF
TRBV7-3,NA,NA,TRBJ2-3,TGTGCCAGCAGCTTAGCTCTAGTATCTAGCACAGATACGCAGTATTTT,CASSLALVSSTDTQYF
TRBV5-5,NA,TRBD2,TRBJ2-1,TGTGCCAGCAGCTTGAGGCTAGCGGGGAACAATGAGCAGTTCTTC,CASSLRLAGNNEQFF
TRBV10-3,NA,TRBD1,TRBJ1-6,TGTGCCATCAGTGATGAAGGGACAGGGTTTAATTCACCCCTCCACTTT,CAISDEGTGFNSPLHF
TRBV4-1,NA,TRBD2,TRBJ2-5,TGCGCCAGCAGCCAAGAATCGAAGACTAGCGGGGGCTACGAGGAGACCCAGTACTTC,CASSQESKTSGGYEETQYF
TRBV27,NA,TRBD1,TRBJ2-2,TGTGCCAGCAGTCCGGCAGGGGGTACCGGGGAGCTGTTTTTT,CASSPAGGTGELFF
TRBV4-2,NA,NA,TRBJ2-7,TGTGCCAGCAGCCAAGATGTAACAGCGGCAAGCTCCTACGAGCAGTACTTC,CASSQDVTAASSYEQYF
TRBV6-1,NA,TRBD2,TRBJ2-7,TGTGCCAGCAGTGAAGCAGCGGGAGGATCTCTCGAGCAGTACTTC,CASSEAAGGSLEQYF
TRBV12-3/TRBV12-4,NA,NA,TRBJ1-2,TGTGCCAGCAGCAAGGACAGATACTATGGCTACACCTTC,CASSKDRYYGYTF
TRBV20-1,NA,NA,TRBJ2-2,TGCAGTGCTAGTCTAGCAAAGGCGAACACCGGGGAGCTGTTTTTT,CSASLAKANTGELFF
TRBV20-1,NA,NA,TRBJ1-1,TGCAGTGCTAGTCTCTCTACCAGGCATGCTTTCTTT,CSASLSTRHAFF
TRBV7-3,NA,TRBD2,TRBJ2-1,TGTGCCAGCAGCCCCGGGACTAGCGGGGGTCACAATGAGCAGTTCTTC,CASSPGTSGGHNEQFF